This T cell receptor beta chain was obtained from a study of T cell repertoires in cytomegalovirus infection. TCRdb re-analysed the reads in MiXCR, keeping a single row per CDR3 protein. In the table there are about 740,000 distinct CDR3 sequences, 30% to 40% of which are singletons. As regards this clonotype: Antigen unknown.

There are 15 residues in the CDR3. V dropped 9 bases and J dropped 8; count of bases not matched to a gene: 13. The V gene's germline CDR1 is SEHNR and CDR2 FQNEAQ (reference sequence). Broader study findings: The study found HLA-C-restricted CMV-specific TCR beta clonotypes dominating the ex vivo response.

The receptor was derived from a human donor in good health (CMV status not recorded). Some clones in this sample may be carry-over from other donors' samples. The rearrangement joins TRBV7-9 to TRBJ2-1; 10 bases match TRBD1. The specimen was cultured PBMCs, collected from culture after CMV antigen stimulation. The CDR3 region is CASSPGTGDIHEQFF. CDR3 nucleotides: TGTGCCAGTTCACCCGGGACAGGGGACATACATGAGCAGTTCTTC.